The T cell receptor beta chain under discussion was sequenced for a study of CXCR3-negative and CXCR3-positive naive CD8 T cells. About the research overall: The libraries together contributed 110 million to 150 million TRB reads, each supplying about 1.5 +/- 0.3 million. Study observations and caveats: Researchers reported similar TRBV-TRBJ usage in naive CXCR3-negative and CXCR3-positive cells, though memory differed.

All TRB cDNA libraries came from 5' RACE performed with UMI labels. With the 5' RACE reads reprocessed, TCRdb shows one record per CDR3 protein and no DNA. The sample has about 40,000 distinct CDR3 sequences. Concerning this clonotype: Its antigen is still unknown.

The material sequenced was memory CD8+ T cells from blood. The clonotype originates from a human donor in good health. Some clones in this sample may be carry-over from other donors' samples.

CDR3 protein: CSARGGASYEQYF. The rearrangement links TRBV20-1 to TRBJ2-7; TCRdb picks TRBD1, but there is no DNA to check that call. Germline values: CDR1 DFQATT, CDR2 SNEGSKA (reference sequence). This CDR3 is 13 amino acids long.